The clone carrying this T cell receptor beta chain was seen repeatedly, ten times or more. As yet, its antigen is unknown. This record belongs to a study of T cells in Graves' hyperthyroidism and ophthalmopathy. Broader study findings: Model predictions of ophthalmopathy came a median around 6.5 months before onset. Most clonotypes that expanded in the thyroid above 0.001 also showed up in blood.

The authors obtained PBMCs from around 10 ml of fresh peripheral blood. This CDR3 has 14 amino acids. Per germline, CDR1 SGHRS and CDR2 YFSETQ. Trimming cost V 0 bases and J 0 bases, with 7 bases left between them. Amplified TCR beta CDR3 regions came from RNA transcripts. Primed by the HTBI set, a first-round RT-PCR was run on the TCR CDR3. MiXCR, run by TCRdb on the multiplex PCR reads, gives a single entry per CDR3 protein. Of roughly 520,000 distinct CDR3 sequences in the sample, roughly 24% were seen once. Sequences were obtained from blood. The receptor was derived from a woman aged 25 to 45 with Graves' ophthalmopathy. The chain joins TRBV5-1 to TRBJ2-7; unclear D gene. The CDR3 nucleotides are TGCGCCAGCAGCTTGGCCCCACACTCCTACGAGCAGTACTTC. This translates into CASSLAPHSYEQYF.